These 20 T cell receptor beta chains were sequenced from one sample in a study of identical twins. TCRdb ran MiXCR on the 5' RACE reads and lists one entry per CDR3 protein. This table holds around 240,000 distinct CDR3 sequences, roughly a tenth found once. Sequencing was carried out using memory T cells sorted from blood. Source of these receptors: a man aged 50-60 years in good health.

This clonotype was counted many times. The V and J genes are TRBV27 and TRBJ2-7; 12 positions agree with TRBD2. V trimming: 4 bases; J trimming: 1 base; junction bases outside the gene matches: 2. Germline CDR1 reads MNHEY; CDR2 reads SMNVEV (reference sequence). The CDR3 sequence is 15 residues long. CDR3 nucleotide sequence: TGTGCCAGCAGTTCCGGACTAGCGGGATCCTACGAGCAGTACTTC. Its protein product is CASSSGLAGSYEQYF.

This clonotype was seen repeatedly, ten times or more. The CDR3 loop is CASTPERENEQFF. DNA for the CDR3: TGTGCCAGCACCCCTGAGCGGGAGAATGAGCAGTTCTTC. V and J are TRBV16 and TRBJ2-1; 8 bases map to TRBD2. The V segment lost 7 bases and the J segment 7 bases; nucleotides outside the gene matches: 6. CDR3 length: 13 residues. CDR1 and CDR2 from the germline V gene are KGHSY and FQNENV.

There are many counts of this clonotype. V usage is TRBV3-1 and J usage is TRBJ1-1, with no clear D. Trimming removed 0 bases from V and 4 bases from J, with 9 bases in between. Germline CDR1 LGHDT, CDR2 YNNKEL (reference sequence). This CDR3 comprises 14 residues. The CDR3, as DNA: TGTGCCAGCAGCCAAGACTTATCAAGCACTGAAGCTTTCTTT. Encoded protein: CASSQDLSSTEAFF.

This clonotype was seen repeatedly, ten times or more. The rearrangement uses TRBV3-1 and TRBJ2-1; TRBD1 aligns across 10 bases. V gave up 1 base and J gave up 9 bases; unmatched junction bases: 9. Germline lookup yields CDR1 LGHDT and CDR2 YNNKEL (reference sequence). The CDR3 totals 16 residues. The CDR3 here is CASSQVVGQGQIEQFF. The CDR3 DNA reads TGTGCCAGCAGCCAAGTTGTGGGACAGGGGCAGATTGAGCAGTTCTTC.

Ten or more counts support this clonotype. The V and J genes are TRBV28 and TRBJ1-1, with TRBD1 matching over 7 bases. There are 15 residues in the CDR3. From germline, CDR1 is MDHEN and CDR2 SYDVKM. V was pared by 5 bases and J by 0 bases, with 6 bases of the junction left unmatched. The CDR3 loop reads CASSHGTAVNTEAFF. In DNA, the CDR3 is TGTGCCAGCAGTCATGGGACAGCCGTGAACACTGAAGCTTTCTTT. Full variable domain (outside the CDR3, taken from reference TRBV28 and TRBJ1-1): DVKVTQSSRYLVKRTGEKVFLECVQDMDHENMFWYRQDPGLGLRLIYFSYDVKMKEKGDIPEGYSVSREKKERFSLILESASTNQTSMYLCASSHGTAVNTEAFFGQGTRLTVV.

This chain links TRBV6-2 or TRBV6-3 with TRBJ1-5; D remains unclear. This CDR3 comprises 17 residues. Trimming took off 0 bases at V and 0 bases at J, with 12 bases between the two ends. CDR1 and CDR2 (germline): MNHEY, SVGEGT. The CDR3 reads CASSYSSPGYSNQPQHF. In DNA form, the CDR3 reads TGTGCCAGCAGTTACTCGAGCCCCGGATATAGCAATCAGCCCCAGCATTTT.

The gene calls are TRBV6-2 or TRBV6-3 and TRBJ1-5; 7 positions match TRBD1. The CDR3 is 14 residues long. Germline-derived CDR1 and CDR2 are MNHEY and SVGEGT. V lost 7 bases, J lost 3 bases, and 6 bases stayed unmatched. CDR3 protein: CASTTQGNNQPQHF. CDR3 DNA: TGTGCCAGCACCACACAGGGGAACAATCAGCCCCAGCATTTT.

In this sample, this clonotype turned up many times. The rearrangement uses TRBV4-2 and TRBJ2-5; the D gene is possibly TRBD2 (6 bases). The CDR3 has 15 residues. Trimming shortened V by 5 bases and J by 4 bases, and 17 bases separated the two germline ends. CDR1 LGHNA and CDR2 YNFKEQ come from the germline V gene. CDR3 protein: CASSKSRDFRETQYF. In DNA, the CDR3 is TGTGCCAGCAGCAAATCCCGGGACTTCCGAGAGACCCAGTACTTC.

The CDR3 loop reads CASSPGGAGTEETQYF. CDR3 nucleotides: TGCGCCAGCAGCCCCGGGGGAGCGGGGACGGAAGAGACCCAGTACTTC. The gene calls are TRBV5-1 and TRBJ2-5, with 7 bases identical to TRBD2. The CDR3 length is 16 residues. After removal of 4 bases from V and 3 bases from J, the junction contained 12 bases not matched to a gene. The V gene's germline CDR1 is SGHRS and CDR2 YFSETQ.

This clonotype was counted at least ten times. CDR3 residues: CASRATGVDTDTQYF. CDR3 DNA sequence: TGTGCCAGCAGAGCCACAGGGGTTGACACAGATACGCAGTATTTT. J is TRBJ2-3 and V is TRBV12-3 or TRBV12-4; 7 bases are a match to TRBD1. V lost 6 bases, J lost 2 bases, and 8 bases stayed unmatched. The CDR3 is 15 amino acids.

This clonotype has at least ten counts. The chain couples TRBV9 to TRBJ2-2, with D unresolved. Per germline, CDR1 SGDLS and CDR2 YYNGEE. The germline V and J ends were trimmed by 0 bases and 4 bases, with 10 bases remaining between them. The CDR3 consists of 15 residues. As DNA, the CDR3 is TGTGCCAGCAGCGTAGCCGATCCAGTCACCGGGGAGCTGTTTTTT. This gives the protein CASSVADPVTGELFF.

This clonotype was counted a few times. The chain couples TRBV28 to TRBJ2-7; D is possibly TRBD1 or TRBD2 (5 bases each). Per the germline V gene, CDR1 is MDHEN and CDR2 is SYDVKM. With 3 bases removed from V and 1 base from J, the gap between germline ends came to 13 bases. The CDR3 is made up of 15 amino acids. The CDR3 region is CASSLAGRVSYEQYF. As DNA, the CDR3 is TGTGCCAGCAGTTTGGCGGGCAGGGTATCCTACGAGCAGTACTTC.

The rearrangement links TRBV30 to TRBJ2-7; 11 nucleotides match TRBD1. Unmatched junction bases numbered 4, after V lost 5 bases and J lost 4 bases. CDR3 size: 13 residues. Germline CDR1 reads GTSNPN; CDR2 reads SVGIG (reference sequence). This CDR3 reads CAWLDRGRYEQYF. As DNA, the CDR3 is TGTGCCTGGCTGGACAGGGGGCGATACGAGCAGTACTTC. Drawing the rest from reference TRBV30 and TRBJ2-7, the complete variable domain is SQTIHQWPATLVQPVGSPLSLECTVEGTSNPNLYWYRQAAGRGLQLLFYSVGIGQISSEVPQNLSASRPQDRQFILSSKKLLLSDSGFYLCAWLDRGRYEQYFGPGTRLTVT.

There are many counts of this clonotype. The chain uses TRBV5-6 and TRBJ2-5, with D tentatively TRBD2 (6 bases). The CDR3 sequence is 16 residues long. Trimming shortened V by 2 bases and J by 2 bases, and 16 bases separated the two germline ends. Germline CDR1 and CDR2: SGHDT and YYEEEE. CDR3 in amino acids: CASSFRSWRGQETQYF. The CDR3 DNA follows: TGTGCCAGCAGCTTTCGGTCTTGGCGGGGACAAGAGACCCAGTACTTC.

This clonotype has at least ten counts. This chain uses TRBV5-1 with TRBJ1-6; TRBD1 might be the D (5 bases). Germline V lookup: CDR1 SGHRS, CDR2 YFSETQ. This CDR3 spans 15 amino acids. V lost 7 bases, J lost 0 bases, and 11 bases lay in between. CDR3 residues: CASARESSYNSPLHF. The CDR3 nucleotides are TGCGCCAGCGCCAGGGAGAGCTCCTATAATTCACCCCTCCACTTT.

J is TRBJ2-5 and V is TRBV12-3 or TRBV12-4, with 10 bases matching TRBD2. Trimming at V came to 5 bases and at J to 5 bases, leaving 8 bases not matched to a gene. CDR3 length equals 15 residues. In DNA form, the CDR3 reads TGTGCCAGCAGTGGGACTAGCGCGGGTTGGGAGACCCAGTACTTC. It translates to CASSGTSAGWETQYF.

This clonotype occurred a few times. V is TRBV29-1 and J is TRBJ2-3, with D possibly matching TRBD2 (6 bases). Trimming shortened V by 6 bases and J by 3 bases, and 22 bases separated the two germline ends. Germline values: CDR1 SQVTM, CDR2 ANQGSEA. This CDR3 has 16 residues. The CDR3 spells CSVIIVAGRGTDTQYF. The CDR3 DNA reads TGCAGCGTCATTATCGTAGCCGGGAGAGGGACAGATACGCAGTATTTT.

The rearrangement links TRBV19 to TRBJ1-2, with D tentatively TRBD1 (6 bases). V lost 6 bases and J lost 4, with 12 bases in between. The CDR3 runs 13 residues. Germline lookup yields CDR1 LNHDA and CDR2 SQIVND (reference sequence). In nucleotides, the CDR3 is TGTGCCAGTAGGGACGCAGGGGTCTATGGCTACACCTTC. As protein: CASRDAGVYGYTF.

J is TRBJ2-5 and V is TRBV12-3 or TRBV12-4, with a possible D match to TRBD2 (6 bases). V dropped 3 bases and J dropped 4 bases, with 18 bases sitting between them. This CDR3 is 16 amino acids long. CDR3 in amino acids: CASSLTSGARGETQYF. The DNA for the CDR3 is TGTGCCAGCAGTTTGACGTCCGGGGCGCGGGGAGAGACCCAGTACTTC.

This clonotype was seen repeatedly, ten times or more. The chain has TRBV20-1 and TRBJ2-7; 7 nucleotides line up with TRBD1. Trimming cost V 4 bases and J 2 bases; bases outside gene matches: 14. This CDR3 is built from 16 residues. Germline V CDR1 and CDR2: DFQATT, SNEGSKA (reference sequence). The CDR3: CSATVHRLGQAYEQYF. As DNA, the CDR3 is TGCAGTGCTACCGTGCATCGCTTAGGACAGGCCTACGAGCAGTACTTC.